The clone carrying this T cell receptor beta chain was picked up many times. This CDR3 region has 13 residues. The germline CDR1 and CDR2 sequences are SQVTM and ANQGSEA. V gave up 2 bases and J gave up 0 bases, with 5 bases separating them. The data were taken from a study of T-cell reconstitution after alpha-beta-depleted transplantation in children. This sample's TCRbeta library carried unique molecular identifier barcodes. TCRdb redid the calling of the PCR reads with MiXCR, one entry per CDR3 protein. Of some 600,000 distinct CDR3 sequences listed, 16% are singletons. The sequence derives from a human donor who donated a stem cell graft to a child with acute myeloid leukemia. The material sequenced was PBMCs from the stem cell graft donor, taken from the stem cell graft. This chain uses TRBV29-1 with TRBJ2-4, with D uncertain. The DNA of the CDR3 is TGCAGCGTTGAAAGGCTAGCCAAAAACATTCAGTACTTC. It yields the protein CSVERLAKNIQYF.